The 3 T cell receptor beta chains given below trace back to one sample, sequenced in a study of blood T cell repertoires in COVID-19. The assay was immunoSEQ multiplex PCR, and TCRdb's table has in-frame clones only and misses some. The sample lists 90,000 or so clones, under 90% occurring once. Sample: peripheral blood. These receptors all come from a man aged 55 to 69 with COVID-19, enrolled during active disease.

The CDR3 region is CASSLTSGGGYEQYF. DNA of the CDR3: TGTGCCAGCAGCCTCACTAGCGGAGGGGGCTACGAGCAGTACTTC. The chain joins TRBV7-6 to TRBJ2-7; TRBD2 matches 8 bases. V lost 5 bases to trimming and J lost 3 bases; unmatched junction nucleotides: 9. The CDR3 loop spans 15 amino acids. Germline CDR1 SGHVS, CDR2 FNYEAQ.

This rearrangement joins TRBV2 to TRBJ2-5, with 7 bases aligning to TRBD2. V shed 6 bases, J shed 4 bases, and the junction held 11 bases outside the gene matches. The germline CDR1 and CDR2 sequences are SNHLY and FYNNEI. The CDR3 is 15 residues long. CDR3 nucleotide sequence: TGTGCCAGCAGAGCACTTACCCGACTAGCAGAGACCCAGTACTTC. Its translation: CASRALTRLAETQYF.

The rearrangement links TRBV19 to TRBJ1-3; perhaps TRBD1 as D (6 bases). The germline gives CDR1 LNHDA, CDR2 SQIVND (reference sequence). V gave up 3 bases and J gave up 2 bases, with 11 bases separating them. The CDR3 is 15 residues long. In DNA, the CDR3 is TGTGCCAGTAGTATGTCTGCAGGGGCTGGAAACACCATATATTTT. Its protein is CASSMSAGAGNTIYF.